This T cell receptor beta chain derives from a study of cytomegalovirus exposure and HLA in healthy donors. Notes on the study in general: A later analysis found TCR association rates differed by HLA locus, highest for DRB1 and lowest for HLA-C.

A multiplex PCR was run with 60 Vbeta primers and 13 Jbeta primers. Sequencing used immunoSEQ multiplex PCR; TCRdb keeps in-frame clones, though not all of them. The sample lists 200,000 to 250,000 clones; around 80% were seen once. With regard to this clone: Antigen: not known.

CDR3 length: 21 residues. J gave up 6 bases and V 2 bases, and 22 bases lay outside the gene matches. The germline CDR1 and CDR2 sequences are MRHNA and SNTAGT. The chain carries TRBV6-4 and TRBJ2-7; 13 nucleotides line up with TRBD2. This TCR came from a woman aged 55 to 70 in good health and CMV-seropositive. The sample was PBMCs. The CDR3 is CASSDLPRGGEGTSGAAEQYF. As DNA, the CDR3 is TGTGCCAGCAGTGACCTTCCCCGGGGGGGGGAGGGGACTAGCGGGGCAGCCGAGCAGTACTTC.